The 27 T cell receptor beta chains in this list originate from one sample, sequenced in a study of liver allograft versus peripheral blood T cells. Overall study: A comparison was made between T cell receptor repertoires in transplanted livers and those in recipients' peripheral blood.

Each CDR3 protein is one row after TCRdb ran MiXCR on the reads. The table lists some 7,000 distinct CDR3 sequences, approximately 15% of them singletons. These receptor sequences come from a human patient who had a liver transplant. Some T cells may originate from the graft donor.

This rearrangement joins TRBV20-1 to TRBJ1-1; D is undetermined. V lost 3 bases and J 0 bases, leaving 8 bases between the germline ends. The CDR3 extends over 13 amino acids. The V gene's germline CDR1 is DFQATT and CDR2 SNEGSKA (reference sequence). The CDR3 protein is CSASRKLNTEAFF. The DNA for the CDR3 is TGCAGTGCTAGTAGGAAACTGAACACTGAAGCTTTCTTT.

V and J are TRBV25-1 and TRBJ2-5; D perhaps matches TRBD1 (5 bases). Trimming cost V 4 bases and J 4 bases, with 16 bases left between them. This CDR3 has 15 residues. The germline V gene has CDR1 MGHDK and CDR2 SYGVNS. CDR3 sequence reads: CASSVVAGQAETQYF. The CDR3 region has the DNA TGTGCCAGCAGTGTTGTGGCAGGGCAGGCAGAGACCCAGTACTTC. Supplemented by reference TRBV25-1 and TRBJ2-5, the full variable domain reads EADIYQTPRYLVIGTGKKITLECSQTMGHDKMYWYQQDPGMELHLIHYSYGVNSTEKGDLSSESTVSRIRTEHFPLTLESARPSHTSQYLCASSVVAGQAETQYFGPGTRLLVL.

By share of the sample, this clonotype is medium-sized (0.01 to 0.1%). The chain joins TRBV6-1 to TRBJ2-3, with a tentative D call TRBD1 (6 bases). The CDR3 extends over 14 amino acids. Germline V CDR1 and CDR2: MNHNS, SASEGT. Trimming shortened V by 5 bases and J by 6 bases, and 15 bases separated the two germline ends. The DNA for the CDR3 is TGTGCCAGCAGTCTTGATTACAGGGCCGATACGCAGTATTTT. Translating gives CASSLDYRADTQYF.

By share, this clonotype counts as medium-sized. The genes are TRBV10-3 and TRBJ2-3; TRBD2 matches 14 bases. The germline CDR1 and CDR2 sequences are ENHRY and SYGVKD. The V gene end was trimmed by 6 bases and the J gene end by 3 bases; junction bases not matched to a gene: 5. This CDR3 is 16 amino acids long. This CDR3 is CAISLGLAGGTDTQYF. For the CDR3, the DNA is TGTGCCATCAGCTTAGGACTAGCGGGAGGTACAGATACGCAGTATTTT.

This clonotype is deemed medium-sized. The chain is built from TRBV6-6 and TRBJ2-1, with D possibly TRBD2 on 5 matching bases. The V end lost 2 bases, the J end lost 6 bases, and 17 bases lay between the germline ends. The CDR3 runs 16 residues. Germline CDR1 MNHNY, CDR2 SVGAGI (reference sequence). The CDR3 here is CASSYDPGFSGNEQFF. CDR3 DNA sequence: TGTGCCAGCAGTTACGACCCGGGGTTTTCGGGCAATGAGCAGTTCTTC.

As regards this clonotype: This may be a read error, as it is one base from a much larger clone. CDR3 sequence: CDSSKQADGSYEQYF. CDR3 DNA: TGTGACAGCAGTAAACAGGCCGACGGCTCCTACGAGCAGTACTTC. The V gene is TRBV6-1, the J gene TRBJ2-7; D is possibly TRBD1 (5 bases). Germline values: CDR1 MNHNS, CDR2 SASEGT. CDR3 size: 15 residues.

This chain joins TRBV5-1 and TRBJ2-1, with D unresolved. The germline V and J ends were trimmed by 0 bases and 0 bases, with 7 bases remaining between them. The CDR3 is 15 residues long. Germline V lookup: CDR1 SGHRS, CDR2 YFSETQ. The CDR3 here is CASSLEGISYNEQFF. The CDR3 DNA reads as TGCGCCAGCAGCTTGGAGGGAATCTCCTACAATGAGCAGTTCTTC.

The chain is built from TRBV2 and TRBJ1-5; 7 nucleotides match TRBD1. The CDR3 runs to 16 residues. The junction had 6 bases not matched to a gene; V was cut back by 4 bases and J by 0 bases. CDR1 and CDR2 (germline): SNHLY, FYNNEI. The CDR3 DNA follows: TGTGCCAGCAGTGGACAGGGACTATATAGCAATCAGCCCCAGCATTTT. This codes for CASSGQGLYSNQPQHF. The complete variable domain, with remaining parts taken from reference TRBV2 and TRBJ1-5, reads EPEVTQTPSHQVTQMGQEVILRCVPISNHLYFYWYRQILGQKVEFLVSFYNNEISEKSEIFDDQFSVERPDGSNFTLKIRSTKLEDSAMYFCASSGQGLYSNQPQHFGDGTRLSIL.

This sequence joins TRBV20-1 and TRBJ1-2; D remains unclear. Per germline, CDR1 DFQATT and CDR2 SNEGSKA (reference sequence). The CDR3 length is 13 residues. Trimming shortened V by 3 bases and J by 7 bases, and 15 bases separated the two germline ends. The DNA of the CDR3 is TGCAGTGCTAGCCTTGGCGGGGAGGCTGGCTACACCTTC. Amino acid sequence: CSASLGGEAGYTF.

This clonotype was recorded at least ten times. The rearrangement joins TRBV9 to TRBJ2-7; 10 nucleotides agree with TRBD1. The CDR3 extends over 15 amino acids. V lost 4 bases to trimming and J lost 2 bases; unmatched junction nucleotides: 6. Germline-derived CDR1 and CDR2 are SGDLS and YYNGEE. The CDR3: CASSPTGQGTYEQYF. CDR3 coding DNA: TGTGCCAGCAGCCCAACGGGACAGGGGACCTACGAGCAGTACTTC.

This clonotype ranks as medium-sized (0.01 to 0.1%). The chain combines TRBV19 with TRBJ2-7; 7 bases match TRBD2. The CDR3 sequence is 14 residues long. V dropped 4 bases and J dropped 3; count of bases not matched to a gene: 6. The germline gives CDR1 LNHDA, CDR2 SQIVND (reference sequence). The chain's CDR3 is CASSKTRGDYEQYF. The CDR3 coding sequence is TGTGCCAGTAGTAAGACCCGGGGGGACTACGAGCAGTACTTC.

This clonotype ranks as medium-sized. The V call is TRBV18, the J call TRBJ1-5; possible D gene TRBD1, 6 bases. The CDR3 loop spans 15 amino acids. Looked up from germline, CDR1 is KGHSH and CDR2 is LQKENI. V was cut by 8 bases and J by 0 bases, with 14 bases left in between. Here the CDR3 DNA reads TGTGCCAGCCAAGGGTACAGGGATAGCAATCAGCCCCAGCATTTT. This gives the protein CASQGYRDSNQPQHF.

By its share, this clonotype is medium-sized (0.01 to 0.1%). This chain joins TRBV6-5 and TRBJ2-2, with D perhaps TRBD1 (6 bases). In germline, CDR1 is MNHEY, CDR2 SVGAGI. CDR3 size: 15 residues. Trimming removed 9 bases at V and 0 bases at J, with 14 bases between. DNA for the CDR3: TGTGCCAGAGGTCAGGGGACGGCGAACACCGGGGAGCTGTTTTTT. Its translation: CARGQGTANTGELFF.

The chain's CDR3 is CASSFSGGPTGEQYF. The CDR3 DNA follows: TGTGCCAGCAGCTTTTCCGGGGGCCCTACGGGGGAGCAGTACTTC. The genes are TRBV7-9 and TRBJ2-7; D could derive from TRBD1 or TRBD2 (6 bases each). CDR1 and CDR2 from the germline V gene are SEHNR and FQNEAQ (reference sequence). Trimming left V 3 bases short and J 7 bases short, with 19 bases between. This CDR3 region has 15 residues.

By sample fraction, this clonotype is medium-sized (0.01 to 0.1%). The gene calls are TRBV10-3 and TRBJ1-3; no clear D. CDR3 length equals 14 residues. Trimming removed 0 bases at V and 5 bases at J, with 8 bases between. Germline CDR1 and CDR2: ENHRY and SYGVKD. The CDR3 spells CAISESKGRNTIYF. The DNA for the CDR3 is TGTGCCATCAGTGAGTCGAAAGGGAGAAACACCATATATTTT.

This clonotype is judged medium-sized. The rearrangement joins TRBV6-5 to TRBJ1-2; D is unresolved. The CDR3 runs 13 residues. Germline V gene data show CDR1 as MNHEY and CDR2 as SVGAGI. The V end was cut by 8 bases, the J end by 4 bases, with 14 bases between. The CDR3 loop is CASARRAVYGYTF. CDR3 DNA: TGTGCCAGCGCCCGGCGGGCCGTCTATGGCTACACCTTC.

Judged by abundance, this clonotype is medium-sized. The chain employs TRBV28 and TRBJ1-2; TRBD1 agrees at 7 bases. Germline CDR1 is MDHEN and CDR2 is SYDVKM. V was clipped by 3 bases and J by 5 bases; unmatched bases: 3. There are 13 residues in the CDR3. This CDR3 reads CASSFTGAYGYTF. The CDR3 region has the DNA TGTGCCAGCAGTTTCACAGGGGCGTATGGCTACACCTTC.

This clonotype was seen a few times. Here the CDR3 DNA reads TGCGCCAGCAGCTTAGGGACTAGGGTAAATGAGCAGTTCTTC. The encoded protein is CASSLGTRVNEQFF. The rearrangement uses TRBV5-1 and TRBJ2-1, with TRBD2 identical over 8 bases. The germline CDR1 and CDR2 sequences are SGHRS and YFSETQ. V trimming: 2 bases; J trimming: 7 bases; junction bases outside the gene matches: 5. This CDR3 is 14 amino acids long.

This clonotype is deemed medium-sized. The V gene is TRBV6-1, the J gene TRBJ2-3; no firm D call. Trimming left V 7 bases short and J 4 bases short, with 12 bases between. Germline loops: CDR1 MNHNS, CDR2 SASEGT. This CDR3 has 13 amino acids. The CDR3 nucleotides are TGTGCCAGCACTCCAGCAGTTTCAGATACGCAGTATTTT. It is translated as CASTPAVSDTQYF.

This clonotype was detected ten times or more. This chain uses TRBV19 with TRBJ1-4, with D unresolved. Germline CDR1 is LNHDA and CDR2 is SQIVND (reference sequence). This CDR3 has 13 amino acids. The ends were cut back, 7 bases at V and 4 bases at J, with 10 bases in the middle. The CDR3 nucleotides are TGTGCCAGTACTCAAAGGAATAATGAAAAACTGTTTTTT. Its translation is CASTQRNNEKLFF.

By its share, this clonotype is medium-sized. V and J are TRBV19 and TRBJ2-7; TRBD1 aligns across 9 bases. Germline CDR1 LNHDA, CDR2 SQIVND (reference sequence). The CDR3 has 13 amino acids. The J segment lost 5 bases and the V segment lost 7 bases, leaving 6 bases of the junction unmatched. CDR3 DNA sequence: TGTGCCAGTATAGGGGACAGGGACCACGAGCAGTACTTC. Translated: CASIGDRDHEQYF.

In DNA form, the CDR3 reads TGTGCCAGCAGCGTAGAAGGGGGGACCTACGAGCAGTACTTC. The encoded protein is CASSVEGGTYEQYF. The V and J genes are TRBV9 and TRBJ2-7; D may match TRBD1 or TRBD2 (6 bases each). Germline assignment: CDR1 SGDLS and CDR2 YYNGEE. The CDR3 has 14 amino acids. Trimming removed 0 bases at V and 2 bases at J, with 9 bases between.

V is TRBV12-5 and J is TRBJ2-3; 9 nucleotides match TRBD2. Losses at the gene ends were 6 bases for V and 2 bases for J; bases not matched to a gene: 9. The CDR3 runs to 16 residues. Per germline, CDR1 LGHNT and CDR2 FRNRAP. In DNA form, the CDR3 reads TGTGCTAGTGGCCTTGGGCTAGCGGGGACCACAGATACGCAGTATTTT. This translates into CASGLGLAGTTDTQYF.

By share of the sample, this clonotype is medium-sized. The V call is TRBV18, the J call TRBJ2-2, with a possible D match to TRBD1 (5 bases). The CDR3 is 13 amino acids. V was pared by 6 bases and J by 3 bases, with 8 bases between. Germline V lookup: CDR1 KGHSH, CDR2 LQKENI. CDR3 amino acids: CASSLRDTGELFF. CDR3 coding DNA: TGTGCCAGCTCCCTCAGGGACACCGGGGAGCTGTTTTTT.

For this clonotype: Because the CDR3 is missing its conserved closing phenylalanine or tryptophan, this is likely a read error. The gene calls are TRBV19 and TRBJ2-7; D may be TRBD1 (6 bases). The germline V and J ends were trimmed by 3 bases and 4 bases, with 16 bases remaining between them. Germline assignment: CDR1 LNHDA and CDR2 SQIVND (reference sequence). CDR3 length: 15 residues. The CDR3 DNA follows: TGTGCCAGTAGTATGCCAGGGGCGGGCCTTTACGAGCAGTACTCC. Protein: CASSMPGAGLYEQYS.

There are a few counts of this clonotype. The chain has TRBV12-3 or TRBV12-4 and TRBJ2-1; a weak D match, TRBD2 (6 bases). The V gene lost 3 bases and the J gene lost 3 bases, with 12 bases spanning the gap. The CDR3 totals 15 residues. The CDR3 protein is CASSFRRDLYNEQFF. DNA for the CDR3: TGTGCCAGCAGTTTTCGGAGGGATCTCTACAATGAGCAGTTCTTC.

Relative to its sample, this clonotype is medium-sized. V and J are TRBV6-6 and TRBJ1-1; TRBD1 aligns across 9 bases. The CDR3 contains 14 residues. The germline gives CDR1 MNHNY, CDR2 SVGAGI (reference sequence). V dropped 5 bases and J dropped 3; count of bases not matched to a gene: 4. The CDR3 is CASSVDRGHTEAFF. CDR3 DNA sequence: TGTGCCAGCAGTGTGGACAGGGGTCACACTGAAGCTTTCTTT.